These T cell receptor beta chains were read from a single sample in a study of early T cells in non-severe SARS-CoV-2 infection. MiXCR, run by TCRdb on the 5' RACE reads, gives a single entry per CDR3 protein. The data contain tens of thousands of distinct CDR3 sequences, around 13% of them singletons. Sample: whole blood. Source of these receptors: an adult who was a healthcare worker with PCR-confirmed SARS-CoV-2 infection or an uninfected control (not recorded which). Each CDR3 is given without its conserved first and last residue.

ASRPRGLYGHT | TRBV27
ASSSYTDTQY | TRBV11-2
ASSQEMGAWGKDIQY | TRBV4-1
SVGYTDTQY | TRBV29-1
SARLEQDFYGYT | TRBV20-1
ASSYGGGASTDTQY | TRBV7-8
ASSPRLAGDPPDTQY | TRBV27
ASSLERGTEAF | TRBV7-9
ASSHPPDRAYEQY | TRBV7-2
AIREHGRSTDTQY | TRBV10-3
ASKYSGGAINEQF | TRBV19
ASSTLSATNEKLF | TRBV19
SASPGLDSDTQY | TRBV20-1
ASSLDLTGELF | TRBV7-6
ASSALARRQGGLSGANVLT | TRBV11-2
ASSYSTQGFYEQY | TRBV6-2/TRBV6-3
ASSQEEGGSYEQY | TRBV4-1
ASSQARAGELF | TRBV14
ASSQARGGLVYEQY | TRBV4-1
ASSQTGGQETQY | TRBV18
ASSQGTDTQY | TRBV3-1
ASNPSGGAGTQY | TRBV5-1
ASNGGQWNYGYT | TRBV3-1
ASSRRYSGANVLT | TRBV7-9
ASSFRATPDNEQF | TRBV5-1
ASSGRLAGGANYNEQF | TRBV9
ASSQTGTGVSNQPQH | TRBV3-1
ASSPGRENTGELF | TRBV7-6
SASGGLGETQY | TRBV29-1
ASSELALAGAPGAKNIQY | TRBV6-1
ASSLSPQTDTQY | TRBV9
ASSDGRGRSNQPQH | TRBV6-1
ASSQVTAGGDPKHNEQF | TRBV4-3
ASVGGTAKNIQY | TRBV2
ASSVAGTSGETQY | TRBV9
ASSPDGVRNTIY | TRBV12-3/TRBV12-4
ASSYTAGGADTQY | TRBV6-2/TRBV6-3
ASSLSGGDQPQH | TRBV3-1
SASRDRVTEAF | TRBV20-1
AWSVSGGGNEQF | TRBV30
ASSLAPPGQASDTQY | TRBV5-1
ASSGESGAGQPQH | TRBV6-1
SARKVLNYGYT | TRBV20-1
ASSFRGSRWAF | TRBV12-3/TRBV12-4
ASSLTPGGPTGELF | TRBV12-3/TRBV12-4
ASTVLIDSGTSYEQY | TRBV6-6
ASKDPRFGIKNIQY | TRBV6-5
ASSPPASFDQPQH | TRBV7-8
ASSYSPGAEYEQY | TRBV6-6
SASKLAGGGETQY | TRBV20-1
ASSPGFGEQY | TRBV12-3/TRBV12-4
ASRMGPFAGNTIY | TRBV10-2
ASSLNLNRGLQPQH | TRBV7-8
ASSFGANTEAF | TRBV27
ASRNLSRTEAF | TRBV11-2
SVEDWIASGAETQY | TRBV29-1
ATSDRRARTDTQY | TRBV24-1